This T cell receptor (beta chain) originates from a study of OX40 agonist ivuxolimab in advanced cancers. Whole-study context: An anti-OX40 (CD134) antibody with agonistic activity, ivuxolimab, was administered to patients.

V shed 3 bases and J 6 bases; nucleotides not matched to a gene: 11. The CDR3 contains 16 residues. The germline V gene has CDR1 MDHEN and CDR2 SYDVKM. Clones were read by immunoSEQ multiplex PCR, and TCRdb kept only the in-frame ones, dropping some. This table holds roughly 40,000 clones, roughly four fifths found once. This chain links TRBV28 with TRBJ1-5; 7 bases fit TRBD1. Here the sequenced sample was CD4+ or CD8+ T cells sorted from blood, taken in a trial of the OX40 agonist ivuxolimab. This TCR was sampled from an adult with an advanced solid tumor such as melanoma, head and neck, liver or kidney cancer. The CDR3 sequence is CASSFEGRGNGQPQHF. The CDR3 DNA reads TGTGCCAGCAGTTTTGAGGGCAGGGGGAACGGTCAGCCCCAGCATTTT.